A single sample is the source of the 30 T cell receptor beta chains below, sequenced in a study of T-cell memory formation after mild COVID-19. Each CDR3 protein gets one entry after TCRdb re-called the 5' RACE reads with MiXCR. Of 470,000 or so distinct CDR3 sequences in the sample, about 20% were seen once. The sample taken for sequencing was PBMCs or a T cell subset sorted from them (not recorded which). All receptors come from an adult woman who had mild COVID-19 (a few samples of this study predate the infection). Cell type and time point are not known.

This clonotype has just a few counts. The chain carries TRBV7-2 and TRBJ2-7, with D perhaps assigned TRBD1 or TRBD2 (6 bases each). This CDR3 contains 15 residues. Per the germline V gene, CDR1 is SGHTA and CDR2 is FQGNSA. The germline V and J ends were trimmed by 5 bases and 3 bases, with 17 bases remaining between them. The CDR3: CASSPLEGGRYEQYF. In nucleotides, the CDR3 is TGTGCCAGCAGCCCCCTTGAGGGGGGCCGCTACGAGCAGTACTTC.

This clonotype was observed a few times. The V and J genes are TRBV7-2 and TRBJ2-4; D gene uncertain. Looked up from germline, CDR1 is SGHTA and CDR2 is FQGNSA. CDR3 length: 13 residues. With 8 bases removed from V and 5 bases from J, the gap between germline ends came to 13 bases. Written as DNA, the CDR3 is TGTGCCAGCCTCGGTGATGGGGAAAACATTCAGTACTTC. The encoded protein is CASLGDGENIQYF.

This clonotype was detected only a few times. The chain joins TRBV18 to TRBJ1-1, with D hard to call. Germline CDR1 and CDR2: KGHSH and LQKENI. V lost 4 bases, J lost 0 bases, and 12 bases lay in between. The CDR3 is made up of 15 amino acids. The chain's CDR3 is CASSLLGPMNTEAFF. CDR3 sequence (DNA): TGTGCCAGCTCACTCCTCGGACCGATGAACACTGAAGCTTTCTTT. Full variable domain (rest looked up from reference TRBV18 and TRBJ1-1): NAGVMQNPRHLVRRRGQEARLRCSPMKGHSHVYWYRQLPEEGLKFMVYLQKENIIDESGMPKERFSAEFPKEGPSILRIQQVVRGDSAAYFCASSLLGPMNTEAFFGQGTRLTVV.

The genes are TRBV5-1 and TRBJ2-1, with D maybe TRBD1 (5 bases). Germline V gene data show CDR1 as SGHRS and CDR2 as YFSETQ. CDR3 length: 16 amino acids. The V and J ends lost 1 base and 3 bases respectively, with 14 bases between them. The CDR3 loop is CASSLIAGSYYNEQFF. CDR3 DNA sequence: TGCGCCAGCAGCTTGATTGCAGGGTCCTACTACAATGAGCAGTTCTTC.

This clonotype was recorded many times. The V call is TRBV7-6, the J call TRBJ2-3, with 10 bases matching TRBD1. This CDR3 region has 16 residues. Germline V CDR1 and CDR2: SGHVS, FNYEAQ. V lost 5 bases to trimming and J lost 6 bases; unmatched junction nucleotides: 11. The CDR3 region is CASSRNTGQGSDTQYF. The CDR3 DNA follows: TGTGCCAGCAGCCGAAACACGGGACAGGGGTCCGATACGCAGTATTTT.

The chain combines TRBV6-1 with TRBJ2-3; weak D call: TRBD1 (6 bases). The CDR3 is 15 amino acids. V lost 5 bases, J lost 0 bases, and 12 bases lay in between. Germline CDR1 and CDR2: MNHNS and SASEGT. DNA for the CDR3: TGTGCCAGCAGTACCGAGGGGGTGAGCACAGATACGCAGTATTTT. It translates to CASSTEGVSTDTQYF.

This clonotype was picked up a small number of times. The rearrangement joins TRBV4-3 to TRBJ2-1, with 7 nucleotides matching TRBD2. Germline V lookup: CDR1 LGHNA, CDR2 YSLEER. CDR3 length equals 19 residues. V dropped 1 base and J dropped 1; count of bases not matched to a gene: 13. The CDR3 sequence is CASSQVAGALLLSYNEQFF. CDR3 nucleotides: TGCGCCAGCAGCCAAGTAGCGGGTGCGCTTCTCCTTTCCTACAATGAGCAGTTCTTC.

Note on this clonotype: A junction boundary mismatches the germline segment, possibly from a read error. This sequence joins TRBV7-7 and TRBJ1-5; no definite D call. This CDR3 region has 13 residues. Per germline, CDR1 SSHAT and CDR2 FNYEAQ (reference sequence). The CDR3 protein is CASSLFGVQPQHF. The CDR3 DNA sequence: TGTGCTAGCAGCTTATTCGGGGTTCAGCCCCAGCATTTT.

V usage is TRBV29-1 and J usage is TRBJ1-2, with 8 bases fitting TRBD1. This CDR3 comprises 12 residues. Trimming cost V 4 bases and J 8 bases; bases outside gene matches: 6. Germline values: CDR1 SQVTM, CDR2 ANQGSEA. CDR3 residues: CSVATGGAGYTF. The CDR3 DNA sequence: TGCAGCGTTGCAACAGGGGGGGCAGGCTACACCTTC.

This clonotype was counted between two and nine times. The rearrangement joins TRBV4-2 to TRBJ2-1, with D possibly TRBD1 on 6 matching bases. V was clipped by 0 bases and J by 0 bases, with 15 bases between them. The CDR3 loop spans 18 amino acids. The germline V gene has CDR1 LGHNA and CDR2 YNFKEQ. This CDR3 is CASSQELGAGSSYNEQFF. DNA for the CDR3: TGTGCCAGCAGCCAAGAACTGGGGGCGGGCAGCTCCTACAATGAGCAGTTCTTC.

The CDR3: CASRGTGDWDTQYF. CDR3 nucleotide sequence: TGTGCCAGTAGGGGGACAGGGGACTGGGATACGCAGTATTTT. The chain has TRBV19 and TRBJ2-3; 10 nucleotides align to TRBD1. CDR1 and CDR2 (germline): LNHDA, SQIVND (reference sequence). J gave up 6 bases and V 6 bases, and 6 bases lay outside the gene matches. CDR3 length equals 14 residues.

This clonotype has just a few counts. The chain uses TRBV4-1 and TRBJ1-6; 7 nucleotides agree with TRBD1. V trimming: 4 bases; J trimming: 12 bases; junction bases outside the gene matches: 6. The CDR3 contains 13 residues. Germline loops: CDR1 MGHRA, CDR2 YSYEKL. The CDR3, as DNA: TGCGCCAGCAGCCTAGGGACAGCGGAACCCCTCCACTTT. Protein: CASSLGTAEPLHF.

This chain links TRBV20-1 with TRBJ1-1; D is perhaps TRBD1 (6 bases). Germline V gene sequence: CDR1 DFQATT, CDR2 SNEGSKA (reference sequence). V was cut by 1 base and J by 2 bases, with 11 bases left in between. The CDR3 consists of 14 residues. The CDR3 DNA reads TGCAGTGCTAGAGGCCAACAGGGAAACACTGAAGCTTTCTTT. Amino acids: CSARGQQGNTEAFF.

V gene TRBV29-1 combines with J gene TRBJ2-3; the match to TRBD2 covers 7 bases. Germline CDR1 and CDR2: SQVTM and ANQGSEA. This CDR3 spans 14 amino acids. V lost 6 bases, J lost 2 bases, and 8 bases stayed unmatched. The CDR3 DNA sequence: TGCAGCGTCCCCCAGGGACTAAACACAGATACGCAGTATTTT. Amino acid sequence: CSVPQGLNTDTQYF.

This clonotype was counted many times. V is TRBV6-6 and J is TRBJ2-7; D uncertain. The CDR3 runs 11 residues. Looked up from germline, CDR1 is MNHNY and CDR2 is SVGAGI (reference sequence). The germline V and J ends were trimmed by 7 bases and 4 bases, with 8 bases remaining between them. CDR3 nucleotide sequence: TGTGCCAGCACCCTAGGTTACGAGCAGTACTTC. This encodes CASTLGYEQYF.

This clonotype was counted a few times. V and J are TRBV5-1 and TRBJ1-5; D remains ambiguous. This CDR3 spans 16 amino acids. V was clipped by 0 bases and J by 2 bases, with 12 bases between them. Germline assignment: CDR1 SGHRS and CDR2 YFSETQ. For the CDR3, the DNA is TGCGCCAGCAGCTTGGGACCCGGAGGTGGCAATCAGCCCCAGCATTTT. Its translation: CASSLGPGGGNQPQHF.

This clonotype appeared a few times. This chain uses TRBV3-1 with TRBJ2-5, with 9 bases lining up with TRBD1. Trimming cost V 0 bases and J 5 bases; bases outside gene matches: 7. CDR1 and CDR2 from the germline V gene are LGHDT and YNNKEL (reference sequence). This CDR3 has 16 residues. CDR3 coding DNA: TGTGCCAGCAGCCAAGATTGGGGACAGGGTTTGGAGACCCAGTACTTC. Amino acids: CASSQDWGQGLETQYF.

This sequence joins TRBV7-3 and TRBJ2-3; TRBD2 matches 12 bases. J gave up 0 bases and V 3 bases, and 10 bases lay outside the gene matches. In germline, CDR1 is SGHTA, CDR2 FQGTGA. CDR3 length equals 19 residues. The CDR3 protein is CASSFLGLAGAESTDTQYF. The DNA for the CDR3 is TGTGCCAGCAGCTTCTTGGGACTAGCGGGTGCCGAGAGCACAGATACGCAGTATTTT.

The genes are TRBV9 and TRBJ2-1, with D uncertain. CDR1 is SGDLS and CDR2 is YYNGEE in the germline V gene. Trimming cost V 4 bases and J 4 bases, with 12 bases left between them. The CDR3 has 14 residues. This CDR3 reads CASSPFRVYNEQFF. The CDR3 nucleotides read TGTGCCAGCAGCCCCTTTAGGGTATACAATGAGCAGTTCTTC.

This clonotype was seen a handful of times. The chain carries TRBV5-1 and TRBJ2-5; 10 nucleotides agree with TRBD2. Germline V gene lookup returns CDR1 SGHRS and CDR2 YFSETQ. The V segment lost 4 bases and the J segment 5 bases; nucleotides outside the gene matches: 8. The CDR3 extends over 15 amino acids. The CDR3 coding sequence is TGCGCCAGCAGCCTCCGGACTAGCGGTGTGGAGACCCAGTACTTC. It encodes CASSLRTSGVETQYF.

The chain couples TRBV30 to TRBJ2-5; a weak D match, TRBD2 (5 bases). V lost 4 bases to trimming and J lost 4 bases, with 13 bases between them. CDR1 GTSNPN and CDR2 SVGIG come from the germline V gene (reference sequence). The CDR3 is 13 amino acids. CDR3 bases: TGTGCCTGGACCTCGCGGGTGCGAGAGACCCAGTACTTC. This translates into CAWTSRVRETQYF.

The chain uses TRBV20-1 and TRBJ2-1; 7 bases match TRBD2. Germline lookup yields CDR1 DFQATT and CDR2 SNEGSKA (reference sequence). This CDR3 has 15 residues. Losses at the gene ends were 0 bases for V and 10 bases for J; bases not matched to a gene: 12. CDR3: CSARDLNGDYREQFF. In nucleotides, the CDR3 is TGCAGTGCTAGAGATCTAAACGGGGACTATAGGGAGCAGTTCTTC.

There are a few counts of this clonotype. The chain links TRBV3-1 to TRBJ2-7, with 8 bases fitting TRBD2. Germline-derived CDR1 and CDR2 are LGHDT and YNNKEL (reference sequence). The CDR3 consists of 15 residues. The trim removed 5 bases at V and 2 bases at J, leaving 8 bases unmatched. The DNA of the CDR3 is TGTGCCAGCAGCAAGGACAGCGGGGGAACCTACGAGCAGTACTTC. Amino acids: CASSKDSGGTYEQYF.

The chain employs TRBV7-2 and TRBJ1-1; perhaps TRBD1 as D (6 bases). Germline V gene data show CDR1 as SGHTA and CDR2 as FQGNSA. V lost 2 bases, J lost 11 bases, and 18 bases lay in between. The CDR3 sequence is 14 residues long. CDR3 in DNA: TGTGCCAGCAGCTTAATTCCAGGGGCATCGGGGGCTTTCTTT. It is translated as CASSLIPGASGAFF.

There are many counts of this clonotype. The V call is TRBV3-1, the J call TRBJ2-2; possible D gene TRBD1, 5 bases. From germline, CDR1 is LGHDT and CDR2 YNNKEL (reference sequence). The CDR3 totals 14 residues. Trimming removed 4 bases from V and 3 bases from J, with 9 bases in between. CDR3 sequence reads: CASSPGWDTGELFF. For the CDR3, the DNA is TGTGCCAGCAGCCCAGGGTGGGACACCGGGGAGCTGTTTTTT.

The chain carries TRBV5-1 and TRBJ1-2; 8 nucleotides line up with TRBD1. The CDR3 has 14 residues. Trimming at V came to 7 bases and at J to 2 bases, leaving 7 bases not matched to a gene. Germline values: CDR1 SGHRS, CDR2 YFSETQ. CDR3: CASWTGQGNYGYTF. The CDR3 coding sequence is TGCGCCAGCTGGACCGGACAGGGCAACTATGGCTACACCTTC.

This chain connects TRBV18 to TRBJ2-7, with D perhaps assigned TRBD1 or TRBD2 (7 bases each). The CDR3 is 14 residues long. V lost 5 bases and J 5 bases, leaving 16 bases between the germline ends. CDR1 KGHSH and CDR2 LQKENI come from the germline V gene. The CDR3 here is CASSSTTGRDEQYF. In DNA, the CDR3 is TGTGCCAGCTCATCAACGACAGGGAGGGACGAGCAGTACTTC. The full variable domain, rest sourced from reference TRBV18 and TRBJ2-7, is NAGVMQNPRHLVRRRGQEARLRCSPMKGHSHVYWYRQLPEEGLKFMVYLQKENIIDESGMPKERFSAEFPKEGPSILRIQQVVRGDSAAYFCASSSTTGRDEQYFGPGTRLTVT.

This clonotype was observed a few times. The rearrangement links TRBV7-9 to TRBJ1-1; unclear D gene. V was pared by 6 bases and J by 1 base, with 9 bases between. Germline V gives CDR1 SEHNR, CDR2 FQNEAQ (reference sequence). This CDR3 is 13 amino acids long. The CDR3 nucleotides read TGTGCCAGCAGACCCCCCGGGAACACTGAAGCTTTCTTT. Translating gives CASRPPGNTEAFF. Using reference TRBV7-9 and TRBJ1-1 for the parts outside the CDR3, the full variable domain is DTGVSQNPRHKITKRGQNVTFRCDPISEHNRLYWYRQTLGQGPEFLTYFQNEAQLEKSRLLSDRFSAERPKGSFSTLEIQRTEQGDSAMYLCASRPPGNTEAFFGQGTRLTVV.

This clonotype was found a few times. The chain is built from TRBV29-1 and TRBJ2-3; perhaps TRBD2 as D (6 bases). The germline V gene encodes CDR1 SQVTM and CDR2 ANQGSEA. V was pared by 5 bases and J by 2 bases, with 11 bases between. CDR3 length: 13 residues. CDR3 in amino acids: CSVSGGVTDTQYF. Here the CDR3 DNA reads TGCAGCGTTTCAGGCGGGGTCACAGATACGCAGTATTTT.

The chain combines TRBV7-9 with TRBJ2-2; D might be TRBD1 or TRBD2, each matching 6 bases. Germline CDR1 reads SEHNR; CDR2 reads FQNEAQ (reference sequence). V lost 3 bases, J lost 4 bases, and 12 bases lay in between. This CDR3 region has 15 residues. CDR3 in amino acids: CASSLGGYGTGELFF. The CDR3 bases are TGTGCCAGCAGCTTGGGGGGCTACGGCACCGGGGAGCTGTTTTTT.